A selection of T cell receptor beta chains follows, all from one sample in a study of T cells after yellow fever vaccination. TCRdb reprocessed the 5' RACE reads via MiXCR and lists one record per CDR3 protein. The repertoire holds over 35,000 distinct CDR3 sequences, with more than 6% as singletons. Sequencing was performed on PBMCs, either bulk or a sorted T-cell subset (CD4+, CD8+, memory, or dextramer-sorted; not recorded which), taken 45 days after the yellow fever booster vaccination. The receptors originated from a man under 40 who received the YFV17D yellow fever vaccine. The CDR3 runs from the conserved cysteine through the conserved F or W. A D gene is named only where the DNA matches it firmly. Clone size is shown for a subset of rows, as once, few, many or a class of expanded clone.

CASRKGTSGSVEQYF,TGTGCCAGCAGAAAAGGGACTAGCGGGAGTGTCGAGCAGTACTTC,TRBV27,TRBJ2-7,TRBD2,many
CASSPRGMNTEAFF,TGTGCCAGCTCACCACGAGGAATGAACACTGAAGCTTTCTTT,TRBV18,TRBJ1-1,-,many
CASSPPGQGRNEQFF,TGCGCCAGCAGCCCGCCGGGACAGGGACGCAATGAGCAGTTCTTC,TRBV5-1,TRBJ2-1,TRBD1,-
CASSRQGVREQFF,TGTGCCAGCAGTCGGCAAGGGGTTCGAGAGCAGTTCTTC,TRBV25-1,TRBJ2-1,-,few
CASSLGTTGSSYTGELFF,TGTGCCAGCAGCCTCGGGACGACAGGGTCTTCGTACACCGGGGAGCTGTTTTTT,TRBV3-1,TRBJ2-2,TRBD1,-
CASSRDTENEQFF,TGTGCCAGCAGCCGGGACACAGAAAACGAGCAGTTCTTC,TRBV5-6,TRBJ2-1,-,many
CASSWDREDTQYF,TGTGCCAGCAGCTGGGACAGGGAAGATACGCAGTATTTT,TRBV5-8,TRBJ2-3,TRBD1,many
CASSLVGWAGNTEAFF,TGTGCCAGCAGCTTGGTAGGGTGGGCTGGGAACACTGAAGCTTTCTTT,TRBV5-6,TRBJ1-1,-,few
CASSLRGGNPLHF,TGTGCCAGCAGCTTACGCGGGGGAAATCCCCTCCACTTT,TRBV7-9,TRBJ1-6,-,many
CASSFGGGTEAFF,TGTGCCAGCAGTTTTGGGGGGGGCACTGAAGCTTTCTTT,TRBV12-3/TRBV12-4,TRBJ1-1,-,many
CASSPGWSTEAFF,TGTGCCAGCAGCCCCGGCTGGTCGACTGAAGCTTTCTTT,TRBV7-8,TRBJ1-1,-,-
CASSLRTGETEAFF,TGTGCCAGCAGCTTGCGGACAGGGGAAACTGAAGCTTTCTTT,TRBV7-2,TRBJ1-1,TRBD1,medium-sized
CSARDPGTSGSYEQYF,TGCAGTGCTAGAGATCCCGGGACTAGCGGGAGCTACGAGCAGTACTTC,TRBV20-1,TRBJ2-7,TRBD2,many
CASSSGGLNTGELFF,TGTGCCAGCAGCTCAGGGGGCCTCAACACCGGGGAGCTGTTTTTT,TRBV14,TRBJ2-2,TRBD1,-
CATSASGTKNGELFF,TGTGCCACCAGTGCTTCCGGGACCAAAAACGGGGAGCTGTTTTTT,TRBV24-1,TRBJ2-2,-,-
CASSRGRADYNEQFF,TGTGCCAGCAGCCGCGGCAGGGCTGATTACAATGAGCAGTTCTTC,TRBV7-2,TRBJ2-1,-,-
CASNPRTFLDQETQYF,TGTGCCAGCAACCCTAGGACCTTCCTCGATCAAGAGACCCAGTACTTC,TRBV7-3,TRBJ2-5,-,many
CASSWKPGRGYGYTF,TGTGCCAGCAGTTGGAAGCCTGGCAGGGGTTATGGCTACACCTTC,TRBV6-5,TRBJ1-2,-,many
CASSSGPSTNTQYF,TGTGCCAGCAGCTCGGGTCCTTCCACGAATACGCAGTATTTT,TRBV7-2,TRBJ2-3,-,many
CASSLGAAANNSPLHF,TGTGCCAGCAGCTTAGGGGCCGCCGCTAATAATTCACCCCTCCACTTT,TRBV7-8,TRBJ1-6,-,few
CASSSWTSSETQYF,TGTGCCAGCAGTTCATGGACTAGTTCGGAGACCCAGTACTTC,TRBV27,TRBJ2-5,TRBD2,-
CASRTSGSPYEQYF,TGTGCCAGCAGGACTAGCGGGAGCCCCTACGAGCAGTACTTC,TRBV12-3/TRBV12-4,TRBJ2-7,TRBD2,many
CASSPSTGGYEQYF,TGTGCCAGCAGCCCCTCGACAGGGGGCTACGAGCAGTACTTC,TRBV5-5,TRBJ2-7,TRBD1,many
CASSEAGNTIYF,TGTGCCAGCAGTGAAGCTGGAAACACCATATATTTT,TRBV2,TRBJ1-3,-,many
CASSTRDKQRFPLMEQYF,TGTGCCAGCAGCACCCGGGACAAACAACGGTTCCCCCTTATGGAGCAGTACTTC,TRBV11-2,TRBJ2-7,-,many
CASSLEGTSYNEQFF,TGCGCCAGCAGCTTGGAAGGGACCTCATACAATGAGCAGTTCTTC,TRBV5-1,TRBJ2-1,-,many
CASSEAHAGLGTDTQYF,TGTGCCAGCAGTGAAGCGCACGCCGGTCTCGGCACAGATACGCAGTATTTT,TRBV6-1,TRBJ2-3,-,many